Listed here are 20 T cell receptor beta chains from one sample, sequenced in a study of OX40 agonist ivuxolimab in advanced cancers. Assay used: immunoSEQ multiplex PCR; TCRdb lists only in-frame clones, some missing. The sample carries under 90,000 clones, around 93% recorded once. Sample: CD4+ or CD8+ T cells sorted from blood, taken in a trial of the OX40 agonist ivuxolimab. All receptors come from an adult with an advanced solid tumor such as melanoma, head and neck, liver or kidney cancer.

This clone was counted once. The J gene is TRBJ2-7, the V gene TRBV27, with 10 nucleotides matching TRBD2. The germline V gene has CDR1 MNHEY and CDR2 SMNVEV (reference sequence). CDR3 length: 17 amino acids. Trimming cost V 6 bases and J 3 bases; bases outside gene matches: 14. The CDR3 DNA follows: TGTGCCAGCAGATGGACAGGAGGGGCTAGCGGGAGCTACGAGCAGTACTTC. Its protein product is CASRWTGGASGSYEQYF.

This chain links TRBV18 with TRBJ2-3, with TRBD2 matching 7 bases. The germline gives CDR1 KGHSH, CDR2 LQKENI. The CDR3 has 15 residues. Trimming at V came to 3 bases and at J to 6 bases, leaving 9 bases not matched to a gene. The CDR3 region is CASSPKWQGGDTQYF. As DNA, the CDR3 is TGTGCCAGCTCACCTAAGTGGCAGGGAGGGGATACGCAGTATTTT.

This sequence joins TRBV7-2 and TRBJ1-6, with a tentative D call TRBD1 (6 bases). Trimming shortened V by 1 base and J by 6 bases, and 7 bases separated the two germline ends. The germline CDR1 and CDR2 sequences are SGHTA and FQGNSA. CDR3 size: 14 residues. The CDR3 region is CASSLGTANSPLHF. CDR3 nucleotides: TGTGCCAGCAGCTTAGGGACAGCTAATTCACCCCTCCACTTT.

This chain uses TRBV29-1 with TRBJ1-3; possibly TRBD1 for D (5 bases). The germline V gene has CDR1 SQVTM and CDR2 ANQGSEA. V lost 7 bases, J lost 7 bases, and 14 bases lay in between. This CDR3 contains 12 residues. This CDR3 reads CSARVDGNTIYF. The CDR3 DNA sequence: TGCAGCGCCAGGGTAGATGGCAACACCATATATTTT. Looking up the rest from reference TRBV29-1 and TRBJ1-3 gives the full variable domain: SAVISQKPSRDICQRGTSLTIQCQVDSQVTMMFWYRQQPGQSLTLIATANQGSEATYESGFVIDKFPISRPNLTFSTLTVSNMSPEDSSIYLCSARVDGNTIYFGEGSWLTVV.

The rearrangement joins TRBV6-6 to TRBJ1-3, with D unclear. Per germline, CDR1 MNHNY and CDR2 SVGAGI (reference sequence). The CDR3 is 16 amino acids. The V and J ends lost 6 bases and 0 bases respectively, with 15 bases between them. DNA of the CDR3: TGTGCCAGCAGCCGCGTGGACGTAAGCTCTGGAAACACCATATATTTT. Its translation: CASSRVDVSSGNTIYF.

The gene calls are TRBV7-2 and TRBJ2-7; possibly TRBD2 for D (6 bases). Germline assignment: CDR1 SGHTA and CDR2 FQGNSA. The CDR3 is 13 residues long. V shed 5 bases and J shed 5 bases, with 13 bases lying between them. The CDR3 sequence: CASSPFRRDEQYF. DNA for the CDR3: TGTGCCAGCAGCCCCTTCCGGAGGGACGAGCAGTACTTC.

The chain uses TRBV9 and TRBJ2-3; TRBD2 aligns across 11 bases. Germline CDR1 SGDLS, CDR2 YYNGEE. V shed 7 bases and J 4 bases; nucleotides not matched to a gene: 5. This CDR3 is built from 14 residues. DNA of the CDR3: TGTGCCAGCGGGACTAGCGGATACTCAGATACGCAGTATTTT. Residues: CASGTSGYSDTQYF.

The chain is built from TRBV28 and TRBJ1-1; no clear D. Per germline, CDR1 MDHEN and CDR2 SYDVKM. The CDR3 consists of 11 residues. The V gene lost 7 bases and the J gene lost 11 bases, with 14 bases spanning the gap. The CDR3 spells CASTTRKQAFF. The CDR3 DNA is TGTGCCAGCACGACAAGAAAGCAGGCTTTCTTT. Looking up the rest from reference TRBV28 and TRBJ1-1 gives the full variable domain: DVKVTQSSRYLVKRTGEKVFLECVQDMDHENMFWYRQDPGLGLRLIYFSYDVKMKEKGDIPEGYSVSREKKERFSLILESASTNQTSMYLCASTTRKQAFFGQGTRLTVV.

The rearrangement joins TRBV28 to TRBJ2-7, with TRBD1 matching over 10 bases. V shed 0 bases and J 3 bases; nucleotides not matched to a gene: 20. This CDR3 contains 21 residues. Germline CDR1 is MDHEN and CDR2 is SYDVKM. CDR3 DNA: TGTGCCAGCAGTTTATGGTTATTGGGGACAGGGGAGGGTCGCCTCTTCTACGAGCAGTACTTC. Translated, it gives CASSLWLLGTGEGRLFYEQYF.

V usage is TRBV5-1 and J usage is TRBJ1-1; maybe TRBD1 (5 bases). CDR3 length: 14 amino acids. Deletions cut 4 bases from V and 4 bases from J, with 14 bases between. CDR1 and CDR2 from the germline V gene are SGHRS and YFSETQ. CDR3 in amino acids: CASSPPLGGTEAFF. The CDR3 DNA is TGCGCCAGCAGCCCCCCACTCGGGGGCACTGAAGCTTTCTTT.

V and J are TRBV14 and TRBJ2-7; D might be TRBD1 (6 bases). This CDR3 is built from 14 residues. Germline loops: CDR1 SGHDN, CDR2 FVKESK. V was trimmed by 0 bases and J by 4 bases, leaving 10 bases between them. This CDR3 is CASSQDLQGYEQYF. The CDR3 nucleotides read TGTGCCAGCAGCCAAGATTTACAGGGTTACGAGCAGTACTTC.

CDR3 sequence: CASLSGAAGGTPSYGYTF. CDR3 sequence (DNA): TGTGCCAGTCTCTCCGGGGCGGCAGGGGGTACGCCATCCTATGGCTACACCTTC. The V gene is TRBV28, the J gene TRBJ1-2; 7 nucleotides match TRBD1. Germline V gene sequence: CDR1 MDHEN, CDR2 SYDVKM. The ends lost 9 bases at V and 4 bases at J; junction bases unmatched: 23. This CDR3 comprises 18 residues.

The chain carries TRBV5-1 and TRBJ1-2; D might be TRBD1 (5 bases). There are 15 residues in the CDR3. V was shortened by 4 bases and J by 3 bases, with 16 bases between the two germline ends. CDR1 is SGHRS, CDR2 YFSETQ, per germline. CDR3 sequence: CASSLYGGQDYGYTF. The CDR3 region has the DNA TGCGCCAGCAGCCTGTACGGGGGTCAGGACTATGGCTACACCTTC.

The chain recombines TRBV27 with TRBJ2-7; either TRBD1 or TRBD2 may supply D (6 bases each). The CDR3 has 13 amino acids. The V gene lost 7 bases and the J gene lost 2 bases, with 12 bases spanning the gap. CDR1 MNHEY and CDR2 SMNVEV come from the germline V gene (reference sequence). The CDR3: CASTRGRPYEQYF. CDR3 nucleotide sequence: TGTGCCAGCACTCGGGGGCGCCCCTACGAGCAGTACTTC.

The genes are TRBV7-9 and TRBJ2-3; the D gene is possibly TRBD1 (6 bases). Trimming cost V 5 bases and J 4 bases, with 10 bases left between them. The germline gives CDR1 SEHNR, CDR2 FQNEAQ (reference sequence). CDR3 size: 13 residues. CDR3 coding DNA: TGTGCCAGCAGCCTGTCAGGGGCAGATACGCAGTATTTT. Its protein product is CASSLSGADTQYF.

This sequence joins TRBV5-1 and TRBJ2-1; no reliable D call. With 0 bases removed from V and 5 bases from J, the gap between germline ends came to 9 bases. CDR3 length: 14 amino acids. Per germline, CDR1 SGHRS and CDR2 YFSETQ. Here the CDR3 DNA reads TGCGCCAGCAGCTTGGGAGACCCTAACAATGAGCAGTTCTTC. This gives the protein CASSLGDPNNEQFF.

The CDR3 nucleotides read TGCGCCAGCAGAGCGGGACTAGCGGGGGGGCCTGATACGCAGTATTTT. This gives the protein CASRAGLAGGPDTQYF. The chain employs TRBV5-1 and TRBJ2-3; 16 bases are shared with TRBD2. Germline trimming cut 5 bases from V and 6 bases from J; bases unmatched to any gene: 6. CDR3 length: 16 residues. Germline V gene lookup returns CDR1 SGHRS and CDR2 YFSETQ.

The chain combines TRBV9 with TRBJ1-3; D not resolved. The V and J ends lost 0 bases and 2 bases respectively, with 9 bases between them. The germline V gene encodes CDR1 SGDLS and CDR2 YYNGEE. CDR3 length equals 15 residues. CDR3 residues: CASSVVGGAGNTIYF. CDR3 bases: TGTGCCAGCAGCGTAGTCGGTGGGGCTGGAAACACCATATATTTT.

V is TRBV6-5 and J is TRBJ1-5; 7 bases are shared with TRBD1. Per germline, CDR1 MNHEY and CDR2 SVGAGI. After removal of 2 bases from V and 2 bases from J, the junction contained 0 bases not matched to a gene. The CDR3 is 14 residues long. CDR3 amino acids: CASSYGTGNQPQHF. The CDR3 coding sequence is TGTGCCAGCAGTTACGGGACAGGCAATCAGCCCCAGCATTTT.

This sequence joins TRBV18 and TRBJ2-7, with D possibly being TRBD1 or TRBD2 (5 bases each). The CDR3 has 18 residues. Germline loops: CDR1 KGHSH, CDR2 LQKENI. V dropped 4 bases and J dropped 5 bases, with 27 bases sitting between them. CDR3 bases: TGTGCCAGCTCACTGTTGCTAACGACGGGACCTTCGGCCCACGAGCAGTACTTC. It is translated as CASSLLLTTGPSAHEQYF.